These 25 T cell receptor beta chains were all obtained from the same sample, sequenced in a study of early T cells in non-severe SARS-CoV-2 infection. TCRdb independently ran MiXCR on the 5' RACE reads; one entry per CDR3 protein. Seen here are about 38,000 distinct CDR3 sequences, roughly 6.8% observed once, and the top ten hold more than 20%. The sequenced sample was whole blood, obtained at baseline. All receptors come from an adult who was a healthcare worker with PCR-confirmed SARS-CoV-2 infection or an uninfected control (not recorded which).

This clonotype came up many times. The V call is TRBV6-1, the J call TRBJ1-5; no reliable D call. This CDR3 region has 14 residues. CDR1 is MNHNS and CDR2 is SASEGT in the germline V gene. Deletions cut 0 bases from V and 4 bases from J, with 7 bases between. The CDR3 region has the DNA TGTGCCAGCAGTGAAGCGCCGGAAAATCAGCCCCAGCATTTT. It translates to CASSEAPENQPQHF.

This chain joins TRBV6-2 or TRBV6-3 and TRBJ1-1; D ambiguous. V lost 10 bases, J lost 0 bases, and 15 bases lay in between. CDR3 size: 14 residues. The V gene's germline CDR1 is MNHEY and CDR2 SVGEGT. The CDR3 bases are TGTGCCACAGCGGGAGGTTATATGAACACTGAAGCTTTCTTT. Its translation is CATAGGYMNTEAFF.

At least ten counts were recorded for this clonotype. The chain combines TRBV6-2 or TRBV6-3 with TRBJ2-2; D is perhaps TRBD2 (6 bases). Germline V gene sequence: CDR1 MNHEY, CDR2 SVGEGT. The CDR3 runs 14 residues. V gave up 8 bases and J gave up 5 bases, with 15 bases separating them. CDR3: CASRGIGGTGELFF. In nucleotides, the CDR3 is TGTGCCAGCCGTGGCATCGGGGGTACCGGGGAGCTGTTTTTT.

This clonotype was found a few times. The chain employs TRBV7-9 and TRBJ1-2, with unresolved D. Germline V lookup: CDR1 SEHNR, CDR2 FQNEAQ (reference sequence). V lost 5 bases and J lost 3, with 10 bases in between. The CDR3 covers 13 residues. CDR3 region: CASSPPAYYGYTF. In nucleotides, the CDR3 is TGTGCCAGCAGCCCGCCAGCTTACTATGGCTACACCTTC.

The genes are TRBV6-1 and TRBJ2-7; 9 nucleotides agree with TRBD1. V lost 10 bases, J lost 0 bases, and 7 bases stayed unmatched. CDR1 and CDR2 from the germline V gene are MNHNS and SASEGT. This CDR3 region has 14 residues. The CDR3 protein is CATRTGGSSYEQYF. CDR3 bases: TGTGCCACCCGAACAGGGGGCAGCTCCTACGAGCAGTACTTC.

The sample holds a few counts of this clonotype. The chain couples TRBV11-3 to TRBJ2-3; 7 positions match TRBD1. In germline, CDR1 is SGHNT, CDR2 YENEEA. The CDR3 contains 15 residues. The J segment lost 2 bases and the V segment lost 5 bases, leaving 7 bases of the junction unmatched. CDR3: CASSTRTGSTDTQYF. For the CDR3, the DNA is TGTGCCAGCAGCACCCGGACAGGATCCACAGATACGCAGTATTTT.

This clonotype was observed at least ten times. The J gene is TRBJ2-1, the V gene TRBV28, with 11 bases fitting TRBD2. With V trimmed by 6 bases and J by 3 bases, 13 bases remained unmatched. The V gene's germline CDR1 is MDHEN and CDR2 SYDVKM. This CDR3 has 18 amino acids. DNA for the CDR3: TGTGCCAGCAGCACACTAGCGGGAGCATCGGGTCGCTACAATGAGCAGTTCTTC. It translates to CASSTLAGASGRYNEQFF.

In this sample, this clonotype turned up many times. The chain has TRBV6-5 and TRBJ2-7, with TRBD2 matching over 8 bases. The CDR3 sequence is 15 residues long. The trim removed 0 bases at V and 0 bases at J, leaving 1 base unmatched. CDR1 is MNHEY, CDR2 SVGAGI, per germline. In DNA form, the CDR3 reads TGTGCCAGCAGTTACTCGAGCGGGAGCTCCTACGAGCAGTACTTC. It specifies CASSYSSGSSYEQYF.

This clonotype occurred a few times. The chain carries TRBV7-2 and TRBJ2-1; D call uncertain. CDR1 and CDR2 (germline): SGHTA, FQGNSA. Trimming took 5 bases from V and 7 from J, leaving 6 bases between them. CDR3 length equals 11 residues. CDR3 in amino acids: CASSLPNEQFF. CDR3 coding DNA: TGTGCCAGCAGCCTTCCGAATGAGCAGTTCTTC. The full variable domain, completed using reference TRBV7-2 and TRBJ2-1, is GAGVSQSPSNKVTEKGKDVELRCDPISGHTALYWYRQSLGQGLEFLIYFQGNSAPDKSGLPSDRFSAERTGGSVSTLTIQRTQQEDSAVYLCASSLPNEQFFGPGTRLTVL.

This clonotype was seen only a few times. The V call is TRBV28, the J call TRBJ2-6; D gene ambiguous. V was shortened by 5 bases and J by 0 bases, with 8 bases between the two germline ends. This CDR3 is 15 amino acids long. From germline, CDR1 is MDHEN and CDR2 SYDVKM. CDR3 in DNA: TGTGCCAGCAGTCCCGCTAGCTCTGGGGCCAACGTCCTGACTTTC. Amino acid sequence: CASSPASSGANVLTF.

This clonotype was seen repeatedly, ten times or more. The CDR3 loop reads CASSKSPNQGSYGYTF. CDR3 DNA: TGTGCCAGCAGCAAATCCCCTAACCAGGGTTCCTATGGCTACACCTTC. The chain links TRBV7-2 to TRBJ1-2, with D possibly being TRBD1 (5 bases). CDR3 size: 16 residues. V was pared by 5 bases and J by 4 bases, with 20 bases between. Germline assignment: CDR1 SGHTA and CDR2 FQGNSA.

Many counts were recorded for this clonotype. This chain links TRBV9 with TRBJ2-1; 11 nucleotides agree with TRBD2. This CDR3 contains 16 residues. Germline assignment: CDR1 SGDLS and CDR2 YYNGEE. The trim removed 0 bases at V and 6 bases at J, leaving 5 bases unmatched. The CDR3 reads CASSVGGTSGSNEQFF. The CDR3 DNA follows: TGTGCCAGCAGCGTAGGTGGGACTAGCGGCAGCAATGAGCAGTTCTTC.

This clonotype was seen more than once but under ten times. This chain links TRBV18 with TRBJ1-1; 10 positions match TRBD1. The CDR3 contains 13 residues. J lost 9 bases, V lost 4 bases, and 5 bases had no gene match. CDR1 is KGHSH and CDR2 is LQKENI in the germline V gene. The CDR3 protein is CASSHKTGGKAFF. The CDR3 DNA follows: TGTGCCAGCTCACACAAGACAGGGGGCAAAGCTTTCTTT.

The sample holds a few counts of this clonotype. This chain uses TRBV5-5 with TRBJ1-1, with a possible D match to TRBD1 (6 bases). Germline CDR1 SGHKS, CDR2 YYEKEE (reference sequence). The CDR3 contains 13 residues. Between the trimmed V and J ends, which lost 2 bases and 12 bases, there was a span of 17 bases. As DNA, the CDR3 is TGTGCCAGCAGCTTAGGACAGCTCTTTGACACTTTCTTT. Translation: CASSLGQLFDTFF.

This clonotype came up a few times. V usage is TRBV5-1 and J usage is TRBJ2-5, with 10 bases matching TRBD2. CDR1 SGHRS and CDR2 YFSETQ come from the germline V gene. The CDR3 is 18 amino acids. The ends lost 2 bases at V and 1 base at J; junction bases unmatched: 11. The CDR3 nucleotides are TGCGCCAGCAGCTTAGGACTAGCGGCAAGGATTATCCAAGAGACCCAGTACTTC. It specifies CASSLGLAARIIQETQYF. The variable domain in full, completed from reference TRBV5-1 and TRBJ2-5, reads KAGVTQTPRYLIKTRGQQVTLSCSPISGHRSVSWYQQTPGQGLQFLFEYFSETQRNKGNFPGRFSGRQFSNSRSEMNVSTLELGDSALYLCASSLGLAARIIQETQYFGPGTRLLVL.

This clonotype was picked up many times. The chain has TRBV7-3 and TRBJ2-2; D gene uncertain. The CDR3 has 12 residues. Per the germline V gene, CDR1 is SGHTA and CDR2 is FQGTGA. Trimming pared 5 bases from V and 6 bases from J, leaving 7 bases between. The CDR3 nucleotides are TGTGCCAGCAGCGAAAAACCCGGGGAGCTGTTTTTT. Its protein product is CASSEKPGELFF. The variable domain in full, completed from reference TRBV7-3 and TRBJ2-2, reads GAGVSQTPSNKVTEKGKYVELRCDPISGHTALYWYRQSLGQGPEFLIYFQGTGAADDSGLPNDRFFAVRPEGSVSTLKIQRTERGDSAVYLCASSEKPGELFFGEGSRLTVL.

This clonotype was seen ten or more times. This chain joins TRBV29-1 and TRBJ1-1; 7 nucleotides agree with TRBD1. Germline V gene data show CDR1 as SQVTM and CDR2 as ANQGSEA. CDR3 length: 13 amino acids. The trim removed 6 bases at V and 3 bases at J, leaving 7 bases unmatched. The DNA of the CDR3 is TGCAGCGTGCACAGACAGGGCGACACTGAAGCTTTCTTT. Translating it yields CSVHRQGDTEAFF. The full variable domain, completed using reference TRBV29-1 and TRBJ1-1, is SAVISQKPSRDICQRGTSLTIQCQVDSQVTMMFWYRQQPGQSLTLIATANQGSEATYESGFVIDKFPISRPNLTFSTLTVSNMSPEDSSIYLCSVHRQGDTEAFFGQGTRLTVV.

The chain links TRBV29-1 to TRBJ2-3; possibly TRBD2 for D (5 bases). From germline, CDR1 is SQVTM and CDR2 ANQGSEA. V was trimmed by 5 bases and J by 2 bases, leaving 11 bases between them. This CDR3 is 13 amino acids long. CDR3: CSVSRESTDTQYF. CDR3 bases: TGCAGCGTTTCGAGGGAATCCACAGATACGCAGTATTTT.

This clonotype was counted ten times or more. The V and J genes are TRBV6-5 and TRBJ1-5, with no clear D. V was cut by 6 bases and J by 1 base, with 16 bases left in between. The CDR3 totals 16 residues. CDR1 is MNHEY and CDR2 is SVGAGI in the germline V gene. The CDR3 DNA sequence: TGTGCCAGCAGACCCCGACTTTGGGAGAGCAATCAGCCCCAGCATTTT. It yields the protein CASRPRLWESNQPQHF.

This clonotype has more than one count but fewer than ten. The chain carries TRBV5-6 and TRBJ2-7; unclear D gene. The CDR3 spans 16 residues. Germline lookup yields CDR1 SGHDT and CDR2 YYEEEE. Trimming left V 3 bases short and J 0 bases short, with 16 bases between. Written as DNA, the CDR3 is TGTGCCAGCAGCTGGTACGGACGAGGACCCTCCTACGAGCAGTACTTC. Residues: CASSWYGRGPSYEQYF.

At least ten counts were recorded for this clonotype. V and J are TRBV6-5 and TRBJ1-2; 7 nucleotides agree with TRBD1. CDR1 and CDR2 (germline): MNHEY, SVGAGI. J lost 4 bases, V lost 6 bases, and 8 bases had no gene match. The CDR3 is 14 residues long. This CDR3 is CASRTRQGVYGYTF. In DNA, the CDR3 is TGTGCCAGCAGAACGAGACAGGGAGTCTATGGCTACACCTTC.

This clonotype appeared many times. The chain joins TRBV7-8 to TRBJ2-7; no reliable D call. Germline assignment: CDR1 SGHVS and CDR2 FQNEAQ. This CDR3 is 12 amino acids long. V was shortened by 1 base and J by 5 bases, with 6 bases between the two germline ends. Here the CDR3 reads CASSLVTHEQYF. In DNA form, the CDR3 reads TGTGCCAGCAGCTTAGTGACCCACGAGCAGTACTTC. Based on the CDR3 plus reference TRBV7-8 and TRBJ2-7, the full variable domain is GAGVSQSPRYKVAKRGQDVALRCDPISGHVSLFWYQQALGQGPEFLTYFQNEAQLDKSGLPSDRFFAERPEGSVSTLKIQRTQQEDSAVYLCASSLVTHEQYFGPGTRLTVT.

Ten or more counts support this clonotype. This chain links TRBV14 with TRBJ1-4, with no clear D. The CDR3 consists of 17 residues. Trimming shortened V by 0 bases and J by 0 bases, and 11 bases separated the two germline ends. CDR1 is SGHDN and CDR2 is FVKESK in the germline V gene. This CDR3 is CASSQEAGIATNEKLFF. The CDR3 nucleotides read TGTGCCAGCAGCCAAGAAGCCGGGATCGCAACTAATGAAAAACTGTTTTTT.

This clonotype was seen only a few times. The chain couples TRBV7-6 to TRBJ2-2; D perhaps matches TRBD2 (5 bases). The CDR3 runs 15 residues. The V end lost 3 bases, the J end lost 1 base, and 9 bases lay between the germline ends. The germline gives CDR1 SGHVS, CDR2 FNYEAQ. CDR3 loop: CASSLPGGNTGELFF. The CDR3 DNA is TGTGCCAGCAGCTTGCCCGGAGGGAACACCGGGGAGCTGTTTTTT.

This clonotype has only a few counts. The chain combines TRBV4-3 with TRBJ2-1; 8 bases are a match to TRBD2. J was trimmed by 9 bases and V by 5 bases; bases with no gene match: 6. Germline values: CDR1 LGHNA, CDR2 YSLEER. The length of the CDR3 is 13 residues. CDR3 in amino acids: CASSYGGASEQFF. CDR3 sequence (DNA): TGCGCCAGCAGCTACGGGGGGGCGAGTGAGCAGTTCTTC.